A selection of T cell receptor beta chains follows, all from one sample in a study of blood T cell repertoires in COVID-19. Profiling relied on immunoSEQ multiplex PCR, and the TCRdb table lists in-frame clones only, not all of them. The sample lists about 200,000 clones, roughly 89% occurring once. Source material: peripheral blood. Every receptor here comes from a man aged 25-40 years who had recovered from COVID-19. CDR3s include the opening cysteine and the closing phenylalanine or tryptophan. Each record gives: V gene, clone size, J gene, D gene, CDR3 DNA, CDR3 protein. A D gene is named only where the DNA matches it firmly. Clone size is stated in some rows and not others, as once, few, many or a class when expanded.

V: TRBV5-1
size: -
J: TRBJ2-2
D: TRBD2
DNA: TGCGCCAGCAGCTTGGCCCGGGAGGACACCGGGGAGCTGTTTTTT
CDR3: CASSLAREDTGELFF

V: TRBV5-1
size: once
J: TRBJ2-7
D: -
DNA: TGCGCCAGCAGCCCGACGGGGGGCCTCTCCTACGAGCAGTACTTC
CDR3: CASSPTGGLSYEQYF

V: TRBV7-2
size: -
J: TRBJ2-2
D: -
DNA: TGTGCCAGCAGCTTTGTTGGGGGTGCGGGACGGGAGCTGTTTTTT
CDR3: CASSFVGGAGRELFF

V: TRBV4-1
size: -
J: TRBJ2-5
D: TRBD1
DNA: TGCGCCAGCAGCCAAGATTTCACAGGGGGCCAAGAGACCCAGTACTTC
CDR3: CASSQDFTGGQETQYF

V: TRBV5-1
size: few
J: TRBJ1-3
D: -
DNA: TGCGCCAGCAGCTTGCAGGGGTACTCTGGAAACACCATATATTTT
CDR3: CASSLQGYSGNTIYF

V: TRBV11-2
size: -
J: TRBJ2-5
D: TRBD2
DNA: TGTGCCAGCAGCGTCTCTAGCGGGGGGGCCCGGGAGACCCAGTACTTC
CDR3: CASSVSSGGARETQYF

V: TRBV7-7
size: -
J: TRBJ2-2
D: TRBD1
DNA: TGTGCCAGCAGGGGTCAGGGACAGGCGAACACCGGGGAGCTGTTTTTT
CDR3: CASRGQGQANTGELFF

V: TRBV12-3/TRBV12-4
size: -
J: TRBJ1-1
D: -
DNA: TGTGCCAGCAGGAGAGGGAACACTGAAGCTTTCTTT
CDR3: CASRRGNTEAFF

V: TRBV4-3
size: -
J: TRBJ2-7
D: TRBD1
DNA: TGCGCCAGCAGCCAAGAGGACAGGGGTTACGAGCAGTACTTC
CDR3: CASSQEDRGYEQYF

V: TRBV29-1
size: -
J: TRBJ2-7
D: -
DNA: TGCAGCGTTGAGGCCGTAAGTTACGAGCAGTACTTC
CDR3: CSVEAVSYEQYF

V: TRBV30
size: few
J: TRBJ1-4
D: -
DNA: TGTGCCTGGAGTCCCCCCGGGGGTTCCAAGATAGAAAAACTGTTTTTT
CDR3: CAWSPPGGSKIEKLFF

V: TRBV10-3
size: -
J: TRBJ2-3
D: -
DNA: TGTGCCATCAGTGAGTCGAGCAGGGCGGGGACAGATACGCAGTATTTT
CDR3: CAISESSRAGTDTQYF

V: TRBV30
size: -
J: TRBJ1-3
D: -
DNA: TGTGCCTGGAGTGTATCAGGAAACACCATATATTTT
CDR3: CAWSVSGNTIYF

V: TRBV18
size: -
J: TRBJ2-5
D: TRBD2
DNA: TGTGCCAGCTCACCACGGGGGGGTGGACAGACCCAGTACTTC
CDR3: CASSPRGGGQTQYF

V: TRBV30
size: -
J: TRBJ1-3
D: -
DNA: TGTGCCTCCCTACCTACAGGGAGCTCTGGAAACACCATATATTTT
CDR3: CASLPTGSSGNTIYF

V: TRBV19
size: -
J: TRBJ1-5
D: -
DNA: TGTGCCAGTAGTATAGTGACGGGTAATCAGCCCCAGCATTTT
CDR3: CASSIVTGNQPQHF

V: TRBV5-1
size: -
J: TRBJ1-2
D: -
DNA: TGCGCCAGCAGCATTACAACAGGAGACTATGGCTACACCTTC
CDR3: CASSITTGDYGYTF